Listed here are 20 T cell receptor beta chains from one sample, sequenced in a study of graft-versus-host responses after intestinal transplantation. Clones were read by immunoSEQ multiplex PCR, and TCRdb kept only the in-frame ones, dropping some. The data show around 110,000 clones, 90% seen once. The antigens these receptors bind are not known. Specimen: unstimulated CD4+ T cells sorted from spleen or lymph node cells, collected before intestinal transplant. Receptors originate from a human donor who received an intestinal transplant.

The chain's CDR3 is CASSFLSGGANPEQYF. The CDR3 bases are TGTGCCAGCAGCTTCCTTAGCGGGGGGGCCAACCCCGAGCAGTACTTC. The genes are TRBV5-5 and TRBJ2-7; TRBD2 agrees at 11 bases. The CDR3 has 16 residues. In germline, CDR1 is SGHKS, CDR2 YYEKEE (reference sequence). Trimming removed 2 bases from V and 6 bases from J; junction bases left unmatched: 10.

V and J are TRBV10-2 and TRBJ2-2; maybe TRBD1 (5 bases). The V gene's germline CDR1 is WSHSY and CDR2 SAAADI. The CDR3 is 14 residues long. The V and J ends lost 4 bases and 7 bases respectively, with 13 bases between them. The CDR3 sequence is CASSVWTRSGELFF. The CDR3 DNA follows: TGCGCCAGCAGTGTCTGGACACGGAGCGGGGAGCTGTTTTTT.

The CDR3 DNA follows: TGCGCCAGCAGCCTCCCGGGGGCGAACACCGGGGAGCTGTTTTTT. Translation gives CASSLPGANTGELFF. V and J are TRBV5-1 and TRBJ2-2, with D possibly matching TRBD2 (6 bases). Germline V lookup: CDR1 SGHRS, CDR2 YFSETQ. CDR3 size: 15 residues. Trimming cost V 4 bases and J 0 bases, with 10 bases left between them.

The chain's CDR3 is CASSLVGGNTEAFF. The CDR3 DNA is TGTGCCAGCAGCTTAGTGGGGGGAAACACTGAAGCTTTCTTT. V usage is TRBV7-2 and J usage is TRBJ1-1; D possibly corresponds to TRBD1 (5 bases). V shed 1 base and J shed 2 bases, with 8 bases lying between them. Germline CDR1 SGHTA, CDR2 FQGNSA. This CDR3 has 14 residues.

The chain carries TRBV5-6 and TRBJ2-7; D not resolved. The CDR3 runs 12 residues. The V gene lost 3 bases and the J gene lost 7 bases, with 11 bases spanning the gap. Looked up from germline, CDR1 is SGHDT and CDR2 is YYEEEE. The CDR3 sequence is CASSSPGREQYF. CDR3 nucleotide sequence: TGTGCCAGCAGCTCCCCGGGTAGGGAGCAGTACTTC.

The chain has TRBV4-2 and TRBJ2-7; D not resolved. The germline V gene has CDR1 LGHNA and CDR2 YNFKEQ. The CDR3 is made up of 14 amino acids. Between the trimmed V and J ends, which lost 0 bases and 6 bases, there was a span of 12 bases. CDR3: CASSQDGLGFEQYF. CDR3 coding DNA: TGTGCCAGCAGCCAAGATGGGTTGGGCTTCGAGCAGTACTTC.

The gene calls are TRBV27 and TRBJ1-5; TRBD1 agrees at 8 bases. CDR3 size: 14 residues. From germline, CDR1 is MNHEY and CDR2 SMNVEV (reference sequence). J was trimmed by 5 bases and V by 2 bases; bases with no gene match: 2. The CDR3, as DNA: TGTGCCAGCAGTTTACGGACAGGGCATCAGCCCCAGCATTTT. As protein: CASSLRTGHQPQHF.

In DNA form, the CDR3 reads TGCGCCAGCAGCCATCAAGCCGACTCCGTTACCTACGAGCAGTACTTC. Translating it yields CASSHQADSVTYEQYF. V usage is TRBV4-1 and J usage is TRBJ2-7; D call uncertain. Germline assignment: CDR1 MGHRA and CDR2 YSYEKL. The V gene lost 3 bases and the J gene lost 2 bases, with 17 bases spanning the gap. The CDR3 runs to 16 residues.

The chain employs TRBV27 and TRBJ1-5, with 8 bases lining up with TRBD1. Germline CDR1 MNHEY, CDR2 SMNVEV (reference sequence). The CDR3 runs to 13 residues. Trimming removed 8 bases from V and 5 bases from J; junction bases left unmatched: 5. CDR3 region: CASGGQGHQPQHF. The CDR3 bases are TGTGCCAGCGGAGGACAGGGACATCAGCCCCAGCATTTT.

The chain links TRBV19 to TRBJ2-1; 10 bases are shared with TRBD1. The V and J ends lost 4 bases and 7 bases, in that order; junction bases with no gene match: 7. CDR1 is LNHDA, CDR2 SQIVND, per germline (reference sequence). The CDR3 extends over 15 amino acids. DNA for the CDR3: TGTGCCAGTAGTAGTGACAGGGGGCGCCGGAATGAGCAGTTCTTC. It specifies CASSSDRGRRNEQFF.

The rearrangement joins TRBV2 to TRBJ1-4; 8 nucleotides align to TRBD1. The J segment lost 8 bases and the V segment lost 7 bases, leaving 6 bases of the junction unmatched. In germline, CDR1 is SNHLY, CDR2 FYNNEI. The CDR3 spans 13 residues. The CDR3 is CASTGQGREKLFF. The CDR3 DNA reads as TGTGCCAGCACCGGACAGGGTCGGGAAAAACTGTTTTTT.

The chain couples TRBV29-1 to TRBJ2-7; 8 nucleotides agree with TRBD1. Germline CDR1 reads SQVTM; CDR2 reads ANQGSEA. The length of the CDR3 is 13 residues. Germline trimming cut 5 bases from V and 4 bases from J; bases unmatched to any gene: 7. CDR3 sequence: CSVSGGLRYEQYF. The CDR3 DNA reads as TGCAGCGTTTCAGGGGGCCTTCGTTACGAGCAGTACTTC.

This clone was picked up a small number of times. The chain has TRBV5-6 and TRBJ1-1; 11 bases fit TRBD1. The CDR3 covers 15 residues. Germline-derived CDR1 and CDR2 are SGHDT and YYEEEE. V shed 5 bases and J 0 bases; nucleotides not matched to a gene: 3. CDR3 coding DNA: TGTGCCAGCAGTCGGGACAGGGGGATGAACACTGAAGCTTTCTTT. It specifies CASSRDRGMNTEAFF. Variable domain in full (rest from reference TRBV5-6 and TRBJ1-1): DAGVTQSPTHLIKTRGQQVTLRCSPKSGHDTVSWYQQALGQGPQFIFQYYEEEERQRGNFPDRFSGHQFPNYSSELNVNALLLGDSALYLCASSRDRGMNTEAFFGQGTRLTVV.

The genes are TRBV7-2 and TRBJ2-5, with 7 bases aligning to TRBD2. Germline CDR1 and CDR2: SGHTA and FQGNSA. The CDR3 extends over 13 amino acids. The J segment lost 9 bases and the V segment lost 5 bases, leaving 9 bases of the junction unmatched. In nucleotides, the CDR3 is TGTGCCAGCAGCATTGGGAGGGCCCCACCCCAGTACTTC. The encoded protein is CASSIGRAPPQYF.

The chain employs TRBV6-6 and TRBJ1-1; D is ambiguous. V lost 2 bases and J 3 bases, leaving 13 bases between the germline ends. Germline V gene sequence: CDR1 MNHNY, CDR2 SVGAGI (reference sequence). This CDR3 comprises 15 residues. CDR3 bases: TGTGCCAGCAGTTACCGGGCGGGCGGGGACACTGAAGCTTTCTTT. It codes for CASSYRAGGDTEAFF.

The chain couples TRBV6-1 to TRBJ1-2; D is perhaps TRBD1 (5 bases). The V gene's germline CDR1 is MNHNS and CDR2 SASEGT. This CDR3 spans 14 amino acids. V was shortened by 2 bases and J by 7 bases, with 14 bases between the two germline ends. The CDR3 sequence: CASSEKASGGGYTF. The CDR3 DNA follows: TGTGCCAGCAGTGAAAAGGCCTCCGGGGGTGGCTACACCTTC.

The genes are TRBV5-6 and TRBJ1-5; weak D call: TRBD1 (5 bases). This CDR3 comprises 14 residues. V gave up 4 bases and J gave up 4 bases, with 12 bases separating them. Germline loops: CDR1 SGHDT, CDR2 YYEEEE. The CDR3 DNA reads TGTGCCAGCAGCCTGGGGGGGGGTAATCAGCCCCAGCATTTT. Translation: CASSLGGGNQPQHF.

This clone appeared a single time. The V and J genes are TRBV5-1 and TRBJ2-3; TRBD2 matches 7 bases. The length of the CDR3 is 16 residues. The ends lost 0 bases at V and 2 bases at J; junction bases unmatched: 6. The germline V gene has CDR1 SGHRS and CDR2 YFSETQ. CDR3 bases: TGCGCCAGCAGCTTGGGTGCGGGGGTGAACACAGATACGCAGTATTTT. Protein: CASSLGAGVNTDTQYF.

V usage is TRBV6-5 and J usage is TRBJ1-1, with 7 bases that match TRBD1. CDR3 length: 13 amino acids. Germline assignment: CDR1 MNHEY and CDR2 SVGAGI. The J segment lost 4 bases and the V segment lost 6 bases, leaving 5 bases of the junction unmatched. CDR3: CASSDRAATEAFF. Written as DNA, the CDR3 is TGTGCCAGCAGCGACAGGGCCGCCACTGAAGCTTTCTTT.

The rearrangement joins TRBV7-2 to TRBJ2-7, with D perhaps TRBD1 (5 bases). Trimming stripped 1 base from V and 9 bases from J, with 13 bases between. The CDR3 is 13 residues long. Looked up from germline, CDR1 is SGHTA and CDR2 is FQGNSA. The DNA of the CDR3 is TGTGCCAGCAGCTTAGAGGGGTTTGTAGGGCAGTACTTC. Protein sequence: CASSLEGFVGQYF.